This is a list of T cell receptor beta chains from one sample in a study of T cell repertoires in cytomegalovirus infection. TCRdb re-analysed the reads in MiXCR, keeping a single row per CDR3 protein. The data show 150,000 to 200,000 distinct CDR3 sequences, about 21% seen once. Specimen: PBMCs. Receptors were obtained from a human donor in good health (CMV status not recorded). Some clones in this sample may be carry-over from other donors' samples. Each CDR3 is given with its conserved first and last residue. A D gene is named only where the DNA matches it firmly. For some rows the clone size is stated as once, few or many, or as a class when expanded; others skip it.

J gene | D gene | clone size | V gene | CDR3 protein | CDR3 DNA
TRBJ2-7 | - | many | TRBV7-2 | CASSPRSGNYEQYF | TGTGCCAGCAGCCCCCGTAGCGGAAACTACGAGCAGTACTTC
TRBJ2-1 | - | many | TRBV7-2 | CASSSRSSLHNEQFF | TGTGCCAGCAGCTCCAGAAGCTCTCTTCACAATGAGCAGTTCTTC
TRBJ1-5 | - | - | TRBV20-1 | CSARDTVDQPQHF | TGCAGTGCTAGAGATACAGTTGATCAGCCCCAGCATTTT
TRBJ2-7 | - | many | TRBV7-2 | CASSLDGIGLEQYF | TGTGCCAGCAGCTTAGACGGGATCGGGCTTGAGCAGTACTTC
TRBJ2-1 | TRBD2 | few | TRBV28 | CASSILAGYNEQFF | TGTGCCAGCAGTATACTAGCGGGATACAATGAGCAGTTCTTC
TRBJ2-5 | - | - | TRBV18 | CASSPASQETQYF | TGTGCCAGCTCACCGGCCAGCCAAGAGACCCAGTACTTC
TRBJ2-1 | - | few | TRBV7-6 | CASSPKEGSYNEQFF | TGTGCCAGCAGCCCCAAGGAAGGATCCTACAATGAGCAGTTCTTC
TRBJ2-5 | - | - | TRBV29-1 | CSAATGRETQYF | TGCAGCGCCGCGACGGGGCGAGAGACCCAGTACTTC
TRBJ2-1 | - | many | TRBV12-5 | CASGFESVAHNEQFF | TGTGCTAGTGGTTTTGAGTCCGTGGCTCACAATGAGCAGTTCTTC
TRBJ2-7 | - | - | TRBV5-1 | CASSTEGVSSYEQYF | TGCGCCAGCAGCACTGAGGGGGTTAGCTCCTACGAGCAGTACTTC
TRBJ2-1 | - | - | TRBV11-2 | CASSLGQARGNEQFF | TGTGCCAGCAGCTTAGGACAGGCGCGGGGGAATGAGCAGTTCTTC
TRBJ1-1 | - | few | TRBV30 | CAWSATVNTEAFF | TGTGCCTGGAGTGCGACAGTGAACACTGAAGCTTTCTTT
TRBJ1-1 | - | - | TRBV4-1 | CASSQVVNTEAFF | TGCGCCAGCAGCCAAGTGGTGAACACTGAAGCTTTCTTT
TRBJ2-2 | TRBD2 | few | TRBV2 | CATIRLAGGNTGELFF | TGTGCCACGATCAGACTAGCGGGGGGAAACACCGGGGAGCTGTTTTTT
TRBJ2-7 | - | many | TRBV7-2 | CASSLVSGGYSYEQYF | TGTGCCAGCAGCTTAGTGTCGGGCGGATACTCCTACGAGCAGTACTTC
TRBJ2-7 | TRBD2 | many | TRBV7-3 | CASSPSGSSYEQYF | TGTGCCAGCAGCCCTAGCGGGAGTTCCTACGAGCAGTACTTC
TRBJ2-1 | TRBD1 | many | TRBV7-8 | CASSRRDRVGNEQFF | TGTGCCAGCAGCCGAAGGGACAGGGTAGGAAATGAGCAGTTCTTC
TRBJ2-6 | TRBD1 | many | TRBV6-6 | CASSVYGRTGPGSGANVLTF | TGTGCCAGCAGTGTTTACGGCAGGACAGGTCCGGGGTCTGGGGCCAACGTCCTGACTTTC
TRBJ2-2 | - | many | TRBV7-3 | CASSRIPENTGELFF | TGTGCCAGCAGCCGTATTCCAGAAAACACCGGGGAGCTGTTTTTT
TRBJ2-7 | - | many | TRBV6-5 | CASSHIQGYEQYF | TGTGCCAGCAGCCATATACAGGGATACGAGCAGTACTTC
TRBJ2-3 | - | - | TRBV29-1 | CSVEVASPDTQYF | TGCAGCGTTGAGGTGGCTAGCCCAGATACGCAGTATTTT
TRBJ2-5 | - | - | TRBV7-3 | CASSLVSGGLGGETQYF | TGTGCCAGCAGCTTAGTTAGCGGAGGCCTAGGGGGGGAGACCCAGTACTTC
TRBJ2-3 | - | - | TRBV20-1 | CSAPKGRDRDTQYF | TGCAGTGCTCCCAAGGGACGGGATCGCGATACGCAGTATTTT
TRBJ1-2 | - | many | TRBV7-2 | CASSLVGGSADGYTF | TGTGCCAGCAGCTTAGTTGGAGGGTCTGCTGATGGCTACACCTTC
TRBJ2-3 | - | few | TRBV9 | CASSGDASGGTDTQYF | TGTGCCAGCAGCGGCGACGCCTCGGGGGGCACAGATACGCAGTATTTT
TRBJ2-2 | - | - | TRBV19 | CASSSRGRTDTGELFF | TGTGCCAGTAGTAGCCGGGGACGGACGGACACCGGGGAGCTGTTTTTT
TRBJ2-5 | - | few | TRBV5-1 | CASSLVLGTDQETQYF | TGCGCCAGCAGCTTGGTCCTTGGGACCGACCAAGAGACCCAGTACTTC
TRBJ2-7 | TRBD2 | many | TRBV7-8 | CASSLPGLGRVEQYF | TGTGCCAGCAGCTTACCGGGACTAGGACGCGTCGAGCAGTACTTC
TRBJ2-1 | - | few | TRBV7-2 | CASSPGGQAAYNEQFF | TGTGCCAGCAGCCCGGGTGGGCAGGCGGCCTACAATGAGCAGTTCTTC
TRBJ2-5 | - | few | TRBV6-2/TRBV6-3 | CASSTQDGQETQYF | TGTGCCAGCAGTACGCAAGACGGCCAAGAGACCCAGTACTTC
TRBJ2-3 | TRBD2 | many | TRBV12-3/TRBV12-4 | CASSSRPTSSTDTQYF | TGTGCCAGCAGTTCCCGCCCGACTAGCAGCACAGATACGCAGTATTTT
TRBJ1-5 | TRBD1 | few | TRBV6-5 | CASSRGGGQPQHF | TGTGCCAGCAGTAGAGGGGGCGGCCAGCCCCAGCATTTT